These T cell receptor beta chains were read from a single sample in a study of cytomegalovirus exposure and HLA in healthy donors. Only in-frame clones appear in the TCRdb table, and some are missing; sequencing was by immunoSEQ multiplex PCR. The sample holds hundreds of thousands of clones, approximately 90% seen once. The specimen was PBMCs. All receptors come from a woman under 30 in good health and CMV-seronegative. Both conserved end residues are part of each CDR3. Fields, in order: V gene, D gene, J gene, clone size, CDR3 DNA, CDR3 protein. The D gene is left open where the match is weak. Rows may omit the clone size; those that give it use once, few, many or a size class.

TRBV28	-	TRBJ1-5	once	TGTGCCAGCAGCACGACAGGCAATCAGCCCCAGCATTTT	CASSTTGNQPQHF
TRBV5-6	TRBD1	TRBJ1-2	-	TGTGCCAGCAGCTCCGAACCGGGACAGGGGGACTATGGCTACACCTTC	CASSSEPGQGDYGYTF
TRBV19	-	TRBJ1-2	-	TGTGCCAGTAGTGCCAGGACAGTTTTATATGGCTACACCTTC	CASSARTVLYGYTF
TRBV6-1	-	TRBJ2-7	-	TGTGCCAGCAGTGCCTGGCCGGGGTACCGAGACTACGAGCAGTACTTC	CASSAWPGYRDYEQYF
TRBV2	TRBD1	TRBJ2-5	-	TGTGCCAGCAGTGATCGTCACGGACAGGGGGAGACCCAGTACTTC	CASSDRHGQGETQYF
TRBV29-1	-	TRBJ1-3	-	TGCAGCGTTGGGGGAGGATTCTCTGGAAACACCATATATTTT	CSVGGGFSGNTIYF
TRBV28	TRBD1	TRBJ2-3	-	TGTGCCAGCAGCCCTGGGACAGCCACAGATACGCAGTATTTT	CASSPGTATDTQYF
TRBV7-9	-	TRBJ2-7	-	TGTGCCAGCACCGCCGGACTCCAGTCCTACGAGCAGTACTTC	CASTAGLQSYEQYF
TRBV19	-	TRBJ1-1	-	TGTGCCAGTAGCGGCAGGGCGAACACTGAAGCTTTCTTT	CASSGRANTEAFF
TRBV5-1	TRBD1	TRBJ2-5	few	TGCGCCAGCAGCATCGGACAGGGAGAGACCCAGTACTTC	CASSIGQGETQYF
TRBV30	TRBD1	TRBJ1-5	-	TGTGCCTGGACCTCCGGACAGGGGGGTCAGCCCCAGCATTTT	CAWTSGQGGQPQHF
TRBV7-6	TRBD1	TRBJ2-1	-	TGTGCCAGCAGCTTAGTGGGAGGGACAGGGGGAAACAATGAGCAGTTCTTC	CASSLVGGTGGNNEQFF
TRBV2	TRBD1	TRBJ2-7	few	TGTGCCAGCAATCGAGGACAGGGGGCCTACGAGCAGTACTTC	CASNRGQGAYEQYF
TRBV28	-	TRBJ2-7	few	TGTGCCAGCAGATCGGGGTCAGGTGTAATTAACGAGCAGTACTTC	CASRSGSGVINEQYF
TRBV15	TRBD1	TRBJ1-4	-	TGTGCCACCAGCAGAGATCGGGGACAGGGCCATGAAAAACTGTTTTTT	CATSRDRGQGHEKLFF
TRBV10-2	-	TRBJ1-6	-	TGCGCCAGCACCACTGGGAACAGGGCAAATTCACCCCTCCACTTT	CASTTGNRANSPLHF
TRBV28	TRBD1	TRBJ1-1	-	TGTGCCAGCAGTCGTGGGACAGGGGGTATGAACACTGAAGCTTTCTTT	CASSRGTGGMNTEAFF
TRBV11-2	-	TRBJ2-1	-	TGTGCCAGCAGCTACCCAGGGGATGAGCAGTTCTTC	CASSYPGDEQFF
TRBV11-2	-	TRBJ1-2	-	TGTGCCAGCAGCTGGGGGCTTAGGTATGGCTACACCTTC	CASSWGLRYGYTF
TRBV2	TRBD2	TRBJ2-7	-	TGTGCCAGCACTGGGATGACTAGCGGGTTTTCCTACGAGCAGTACTTC	CASTGMTSGFSYEQYF
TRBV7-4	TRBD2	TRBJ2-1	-	TGTGCCAGCAGCTTAGTAGCGGTGCGACTAGCGGGATCCCTACCCTACAATGAGCAGTTCTTC	CASSLVAVRLAGSLPYNEQFF
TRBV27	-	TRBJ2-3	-	TGTGCCACTCTATACCCGGGACAATGGGGGGATACGCAGTATTTT	CATLYPGQWGDTQYF
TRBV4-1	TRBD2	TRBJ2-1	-	TGCGCCAGCAGCAAACTAGCGGGGGTGAATGAGCAGTTCTTC	CASSKLAGVNEQFF
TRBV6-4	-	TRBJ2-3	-	TGTGCCAGCAGTCCGAGGGGCACAGATACGCAGTATTTT	CASSPRGTDTQYF
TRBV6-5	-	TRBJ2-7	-	TGTGCCAGCATTAGCACAAACTCCTACGAGCAGTACTTC	CASISTNSYEQYF
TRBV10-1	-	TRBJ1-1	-	TGCGCCAGCAGTGACGGCGGGACTGAAGCTTTCTTT	CASSDGGTEAFF
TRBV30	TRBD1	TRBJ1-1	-	TGTGCCTGGAGCGATAATATCGGGACAGGGCTTCTCTTT	CAWSDNIGTGLLF
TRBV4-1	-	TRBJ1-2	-	TGCGCCAGCAGCCAAGATTTAGTCAGGGCAAACTATGGCTACACCTTC	CASSQDLVRANYGYTF
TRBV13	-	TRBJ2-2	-	TGTGCCAGCAGAAGGGAGACCGCCGGGGAGCTGTTTTTT	CASRRETAGELFF
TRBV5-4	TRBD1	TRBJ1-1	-	TGTGCCAGCAGCCCAACGACAGGGTACGGCACTGAAGCTTTCTTT	CASSPTTGYGTEAFF
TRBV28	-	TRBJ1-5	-	TGTGCCAGCTCACCCGGGCGGGGCCCTCAGCCCCAGCATTTT	CASSPGRGPQPQHF
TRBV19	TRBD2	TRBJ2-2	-	TGTGCCAGTGAGGGCGGGAGACTCAGCACCGGGGAGCTGTTTTTT	CASEGGRLSTGELFF
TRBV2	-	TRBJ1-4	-	TGTGCCAGCAGACTTTACAGAGGGGGTATTGAAAAACTGTTTTTT	CASRLYRGGIEKLFF
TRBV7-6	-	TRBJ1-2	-	TGTGCCAGCAGCTCCTCCGGGACATCTAAGACCAATCGCTATGGCTACACCTTC	CASSSSGTSKTNRYGYTF
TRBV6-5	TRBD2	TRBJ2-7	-	TGTGCCAGCAGTTCCCCTAGCGGGAGCCGCTACGAGCAGTACTTC	CASSSPSGSRYEQYF
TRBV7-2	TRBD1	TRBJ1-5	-	TGTGCCAGCAGCCTCACAGGGGTCCAGCCCCAGCATTTT	CASSLTGVQPQHF
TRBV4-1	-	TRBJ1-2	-	TGCGCCAGCAGCCAAGACCCCGCCGGGGGGGACTATGGCTACACCTTC	CASSQDPAGGDYGYTF
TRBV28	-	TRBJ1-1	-	TGTGCCAGCAGTTTTTATGGGAGGGGAGCTTTCTTT	CASSFYGRGAFF
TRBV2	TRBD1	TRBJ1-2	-	TGTGCCAGCTCCCCCGCCGGACAGGCTGGTGGCTACACCTTC	CASSPAGQAGGYTF
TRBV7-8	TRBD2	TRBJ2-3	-	TGTGCCAGCAGTCTTTGGCGGGAGATTAGAGATACGCAGTATTTT	CASSLWREIRDTQYF
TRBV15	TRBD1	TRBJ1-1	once	TGTGCCACCAGCGCAGGGGGCTTAAACACTGAAGCTTTCTTT	CATSAGGLNTEAFF
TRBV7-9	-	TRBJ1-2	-	TGTGCCAGCAGCTCGGAGGCGGGGATCTATGGCTACACCTTC	CASSSEAGIYGYTF
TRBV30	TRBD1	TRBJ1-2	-	TGTGCCTGGAAGACAGGGTCTATAGGCTACACCTTC	CAWKTGSIGYTF
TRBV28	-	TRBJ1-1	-	TGTGCCAGCAGTGCGGGACTTGGAGCTTTCTTT	CASSAGLGAFF
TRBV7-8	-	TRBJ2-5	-	TGTGCCAGCAGAGGGGTCGGTGAGACCCAGTACTTC	CASRGVGETQYF
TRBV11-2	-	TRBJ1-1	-	TGTGCCAGCAGCTTTTCGTCCAGGGCACCCGCCACTGAAGCTTTCTTT	CASSFSSRAPATEAFF